Detailed here is one T cell receptor (beta chain). It has no known antigen specificity. The input lacks base qualities; no much larger clone sits a single base away. V and J are trimmed by 2 bases and 1 base, and the gene matches miss 6 bases of the junction. The CDR3 numbers 16 residues from cysteine through phenylalanine. The sequence is cut down to CDR3 DNA, 48 bases in frame from base 1. Sequences MNHEY (CDR1) and SVGAGI (CDR2) are obtained from the germline V gene. Donors formed part of the validation cohort, which comprised 120 subjects and was distinct from the first cohort of 666 subjects. This sample was taken from a study of cytomegalovirus exposure and HLA in healthy donors (TCRdb year 2017). Looking at the study overall: According to a later analysis, the 120 or so validation repertoires were produced on the same platform as the approximately 610 repertoires of the first cohort. To predict cytomegalovirus infection status, the study brought together high-throughput TCR immunosequencing, statistical association of individual TCRs with disease status, and machine learning. Along with the approximately 700-subject first cohort, a separate validation cohort of over 90 different subjects was used. The study was designed to test whether signatures of past pathogen exposure could be identified by cataloging public T cell receptors.

Preparation of the library involved the immunoSEQ multiplex PCR assay. The study's own analysis went as follows. To diagnose cytomegalovirus status from the catalog of TCR beta chain sequences, a statistical classification framework was built. The table comes from immuneACCESS by way of TCRdb, which keeps in-frame sequences with V and J called. Part of the clones is missing from these tables; in studies checked, under half for an unresolved V gene and the rest for unknown reasons. V, J and clone size are those of that table, while D and trimming were read from the DNA. Counted in this sample were almost 200,000 clones; 81% of them appeared once. The biggest ten clones account for around 1.2% of the sample. Study-level results and caveats: Most TCR sequences were observed very rarely across donors, whereas some public TCRs were present in many individuals. Three of the identified cytomegalovirus-associated TCR beta chains were confirmed in vitro to be specific for cytomegalovirus antigens. In a later analysis, TCRs clustered in the first cohort were found to also tend to co-occur in the 130 or so validation repertoires, with about 94% of cluster scores above 0. The validation cohort had no HLA typing available for a later analysis, so co-occurrence within that cohort was assessed over all 120 or so repertoires. The authors suggested that the approach could potentially be generalized to other disease states and immunological phenotypes. A total of fewer than 200 TCR beta chains were listed by the study as associated with cytomegalovirus. The classifier was reported to diagnose cytomegalovirus status with high specificity and sensitivity in both the original and validation cohorts.

Sequenced sample: PBMCs. The TCR comes from a woman younger than 45 in good health and CMV-seronegative. The chain is assembled from TRBV6-5 and TRBJ1-1, and 8 junctional nucleotides match TRBD1. At the DNA level, the sequence is TGTGCCAGCAGTTACGAGTACAGGGGGAAGAACACTGAAGCTTTCTTT. This sequence encodes CASSYEYRGKNTEAFF.